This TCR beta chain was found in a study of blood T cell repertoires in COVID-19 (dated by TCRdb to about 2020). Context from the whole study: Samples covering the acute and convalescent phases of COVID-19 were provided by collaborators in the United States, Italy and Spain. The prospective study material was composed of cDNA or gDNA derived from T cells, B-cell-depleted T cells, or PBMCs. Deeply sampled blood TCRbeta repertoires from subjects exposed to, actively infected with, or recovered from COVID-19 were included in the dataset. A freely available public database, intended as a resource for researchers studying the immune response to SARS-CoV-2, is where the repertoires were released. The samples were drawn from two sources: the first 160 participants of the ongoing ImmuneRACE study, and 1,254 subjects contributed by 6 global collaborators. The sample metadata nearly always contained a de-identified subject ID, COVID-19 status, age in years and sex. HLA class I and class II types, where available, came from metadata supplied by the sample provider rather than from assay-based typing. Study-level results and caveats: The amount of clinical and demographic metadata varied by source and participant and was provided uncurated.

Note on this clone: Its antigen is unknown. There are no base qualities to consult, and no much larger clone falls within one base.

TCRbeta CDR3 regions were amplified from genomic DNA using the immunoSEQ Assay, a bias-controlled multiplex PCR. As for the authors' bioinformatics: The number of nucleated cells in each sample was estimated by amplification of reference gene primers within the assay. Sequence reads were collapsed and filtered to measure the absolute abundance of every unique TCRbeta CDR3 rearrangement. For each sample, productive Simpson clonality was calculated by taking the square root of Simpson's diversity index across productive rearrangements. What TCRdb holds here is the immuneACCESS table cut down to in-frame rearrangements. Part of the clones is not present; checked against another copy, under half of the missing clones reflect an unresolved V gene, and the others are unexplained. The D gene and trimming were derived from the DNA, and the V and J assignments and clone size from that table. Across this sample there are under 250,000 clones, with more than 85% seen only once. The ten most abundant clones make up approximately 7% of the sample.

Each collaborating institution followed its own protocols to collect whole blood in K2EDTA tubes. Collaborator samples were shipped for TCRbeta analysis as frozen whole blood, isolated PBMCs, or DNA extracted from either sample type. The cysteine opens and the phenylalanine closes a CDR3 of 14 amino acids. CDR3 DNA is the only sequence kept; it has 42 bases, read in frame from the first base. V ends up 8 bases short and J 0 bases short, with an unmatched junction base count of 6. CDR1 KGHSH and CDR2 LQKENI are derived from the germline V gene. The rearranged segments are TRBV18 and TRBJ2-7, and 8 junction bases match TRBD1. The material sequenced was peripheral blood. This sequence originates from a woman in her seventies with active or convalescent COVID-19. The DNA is TGTGCCAGCCACCGGGACAGGAGCTCCTACGAGCAGTACTTC. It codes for CASHRDRSSYEQYF.